Listed below are T cell receptor beta chains from one sample, sequenced in a study of shared clonotypes between healthy human individuals. Method: immunoSEQ multiplex PCR; TCRdb's copy keeps in-frame clones and lacks some. The repertoire has 900,000 to 1,200,000 clones, about four fifths of them found once; the top ten carry roughly 0.57%. The sequenced material came from memory CD4+ T cells from PBMCs. The source is a man younger than 30 in good health. Some clones in this sample may be carry-over from other donors' samples. The CDR3 runs from the conserved cysteine through the conserved F or W. Fields, in order: J gene, D gene, clone size, V gene, CDR3 protein, CDR3 DNA. The D gene is left open where the match is weak. Size tells how often a clone was seen (once, few, many) or the class of an expanded clone, and some rows leave it out.

TRBJ1-2,NA,NA,TRBV19,CASSIGPANYGYTF,TGTGCCAGTAGTATTGGGCCAGCTAACTATGGCTACACCTTC
TRBJ2-1,NA,NA,TRBV9,CASGAGSGSNEQFF,TGTGCCAGCGGGGCGGGGAGCGGGTCTAATGAGCAGTTCTTC
TRBJ2-1,NA,NA,TRBV7-2,CASSLRSLGQGYNEQFF,TGTGCCAGCAGCTTAAGGTCCTTGGGGCAGGGATACAATGAGCAGTTCTTC
TRBJ1-5,TRBD1,NA,TRBV7-9,CASSSDRGDQPQHF,TGTGCCAGCAGCTCCGACAGGGGGGATCAGCCCCAGCATTTT
TRBJ2-7,TRBD2,NA,TRBV15,CATSRGTSGSEQYF,TGTGCCACCAGCCGGGGGACTAGCGGGAGCGAGCAGTACTTC
TRBJ2-3,NA,NA,TRBV11-2,CASSSPRRDVDTQYF,TGTGCCAGCAGCTCGCCTAGGCGGGATGTAGATACGCAGTATTTT
TRBJ1-2,NA,once,TRBV6-1,CATSKQVTANYGYTF,TGTGCCACCTCAAAACAGGTGACAGCTAACTATGGCTACACCTTC
TRBJ1-1,NA,NA,TRBV5-1,CASKEVYTEAFF,TGCGCCAGCAAGGAGGTTTACACTGAAGCTTTCTTT
TRBJ2-3,TRBD2,NA,TRBV2,CASSEGGGSTDTQYF,TGTGCCAGCAGTGAAGGCGGGGGAAGCACAGATACGCAGTATTTT
TRBJ2-7,NA,NA,TRBV5-1,CASSLVQGVYEQYF,TGCGCCAGCAGCTTGGTCCAGGGTGTCTACGAGCAGTACTTC
TRBJ1-2,TRBD1,NA,TRBV6-1,CASTGGANGYTF,TGTGCCAGCACAGGGGGCGCAAATGGCTACACCTTC
TRBJ1-5,NA,NA,TRBV7-3,CASSLKGRELNQPQHF,TGTGCCAGCAGCTTAAAGGGCAGGGAACTCAATCAGCCCCAGCATTTT
TRBJ2-3,NA,NA,TRBV9,CASSVGWSGTDTQYF,TGTGCCAGCAGCGTAGGCTGGTCAGGGACAGATACGCAGTATTTT
TRBJ2-5,NA,NA,TRBV5-1,CASSLDGLQKQETQYF,TGCGCCAGCAGCTTGGACGGACTCCAAAAACAAGAGACCCAGTACTTC
TRBJ1-5,TRBD1,NA,TRBV28,CASSPTDRGEQPQHF,TGTGCCAGCAGCCCCACAGACAGGGGAGAACAGCCCCAGCATTTT
TRBJ1-2,NA,few,TRBV28,CASSSSLEGLSYGYTF,TGTGCCAGCAGTTCCTCCTTGGAGGGACTGAGCTATGGCTACACCTTC
TRBJ2-3,TRBD2,NA,TRBV18,CASSLKVLAGGGDTQYF,TGTGCCAGCTCTCTCAAGGTCCTAGCGGGAGGTGGAGATACGCAGTATTTT
TRBJ2-2,TRBD1,NA,TRBV18,CASSQQSYRGTGELFF,TGTGCCAGCTCCCAACAAAGCTACAGGGGAACCGGGGAGCTGTTTTTT
TRBJ1-2,NA,NA,TRBV28,CASSNQGNGYTF,TGTGCCAGCAGTAACCAGGGGAATGGCTACACCTTC
TRBJ1-5,TRBD1,few,TRBV7-8,CASSFPGQGDQPQHF,TGTGCCAGCAGCTTCCCGGGACAGGGAGATCAGCCCCAGCATTTT
TRBJ1-2,NA,NA,TRBV4-1,CASSQDPVGYYGYTF,TGCGCCAGCAGCCAAGATCCCGTCGGGTACTATGGCTACACCTTC
TRBJ2-3,NA,few,TRBV27,CASSLSEGNTQYF,TGTGCCAGCAGTTTATCGGAGGGGAATACGCAGTATTTT
TRBJ2-7,NA,NA,TRBV6-1,CASSEFGTADYEQYF,TGTGCCAGCAGTGAATTCGGGACGGCGGACTACGAGCAGTACTTC
TRBJ2-7,NA,NA,TRBV5-1,CASSLKEDPSREQYF,TGCGCCAGCAGCTTGAAAGAAGACCCCTCTCGAGAGCAGTACTTC